Below are 5 T cell receptor beta chains sequenced from a single sample in a study of shared clonotypes between healthy human individuals. Measured with immunoSEQ multiplex PCR; TCRdb has only the in-frame clones, and not every one. The sample holds about 1.1 million clones; 77% are singletons and the top ten take about 0.94%. Sequenced sample: memory CD4+ T cells from PBMCs. Subset given: CD45RA-negative fraction. These receptors were obtained from a man between 18 and 29 years old in good health. Some clones in this sample may be carry-over from other donors' samples.

This clone is a singleton in its sample. The rearrangement links TRBV2 to TRBJ1-5; 8 nucleotides align to TRBD1. This CDR3 comprises 15 residues. Germline V lookup: CDR1 SNHLY, CDR2 FYNNEI. V was pared by 6 bases and J by 5 bases, with 9 bases of the junction left unmatched. CDR3 in amino acids: CASRAGGGPYQPQHF. The CDR3 DNA is TGTGCCAGCAGGGCAGGGGGCGGTCCTTATCAGCCCCAGCATTTT.

Points on this clone: The DNA is omitted, as the CDR3 cannot be located on it reliably, and the CDR3 follows TCRdb's listing. The rearrangement joins TRBV21-1 to TRBJ1-3; TRBD1 reflects the table's D call only, with no check against the DNA. TRBV21-1 is a pseudogene segment. Counting both end residues, the CDR3 totals 21 amino acids. The CDR3 loop reads CASSKLGRDREKWGSGNTIYF.

The V call is TRBV2, the J call TRBJ2-5; the match to TRBD1 covers 10 bases. J lost 3 bases, V lost 6 bases, and 7 bases had no gene match. Germline CDR1 SNHLY, CDR2 FYNNEI. The CDR3 has 15 residues. CDR3 DNA: TGTGCCAGCAGGAGACAGGGGGCTGGGGAAGAGACCCAGTACTTC. This sequence encodes CASRRQGAGEETQYF.

Here the CDR3 DNA reads TGTGCCAGCAGCGGAAGGGGGACAGGCCCGGGCTACACCTTC. Protein sequence: CASSGRGTGPGYTF. The V gene is TRBV5-6, the J gene TRBJ1-2; 8 nucleotides match TRBD1. CDR3 length: 14 amino acids. V dropped 4 bases and J dropped 8; count of bases not matched to a gene: 10. CDR1 is SGHDT and CDR2 is YYEEEE in the germline V gene.

This clone showed up just once. V is TRBV7-8 and J is TRBJ1-4; unclear D gene. The length of the CDR3 is 16 residues. The V gene lost 5 bases and the J gene lost 7 bases, with 20 bases spanning the gap. Per the germline V gene, CDR1 is SGHVS and CDR2 is FQNEAQ. The CDR3: CASSLRSGPLAEKLFF. The DNA for the CDR3 is TGTGCCAGCAGCCTTCGCTCCGGGCCATTAGCTGAAAAACTGTTTTTT.